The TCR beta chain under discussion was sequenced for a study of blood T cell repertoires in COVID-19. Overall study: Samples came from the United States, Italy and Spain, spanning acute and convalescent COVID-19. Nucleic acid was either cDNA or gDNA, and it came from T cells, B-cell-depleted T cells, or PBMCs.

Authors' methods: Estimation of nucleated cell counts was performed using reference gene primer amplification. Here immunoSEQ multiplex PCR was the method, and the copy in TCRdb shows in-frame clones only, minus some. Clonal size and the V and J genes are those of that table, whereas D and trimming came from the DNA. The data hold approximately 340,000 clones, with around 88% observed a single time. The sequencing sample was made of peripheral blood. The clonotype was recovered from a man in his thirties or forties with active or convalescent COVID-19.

CDR3 amino acids: CASSPRQGARNQPQHF. The CDR3 DNA sequence: TGCGCCAGCAGCCCAAGACAGGGGGCGCGCAATCAGCCCCAGCATTTT. The chain has TRBV4-1 and TRBJ1-5, with TRBD1 identical over 10 bases. This CDR3 has 16 residues. Losses at the gene ends were 4 bases for V and 2 bases for J; bases not matched to a gene: 5. Germline-derived CDR1 and CDR2 are MGHRA and YSYEKL.